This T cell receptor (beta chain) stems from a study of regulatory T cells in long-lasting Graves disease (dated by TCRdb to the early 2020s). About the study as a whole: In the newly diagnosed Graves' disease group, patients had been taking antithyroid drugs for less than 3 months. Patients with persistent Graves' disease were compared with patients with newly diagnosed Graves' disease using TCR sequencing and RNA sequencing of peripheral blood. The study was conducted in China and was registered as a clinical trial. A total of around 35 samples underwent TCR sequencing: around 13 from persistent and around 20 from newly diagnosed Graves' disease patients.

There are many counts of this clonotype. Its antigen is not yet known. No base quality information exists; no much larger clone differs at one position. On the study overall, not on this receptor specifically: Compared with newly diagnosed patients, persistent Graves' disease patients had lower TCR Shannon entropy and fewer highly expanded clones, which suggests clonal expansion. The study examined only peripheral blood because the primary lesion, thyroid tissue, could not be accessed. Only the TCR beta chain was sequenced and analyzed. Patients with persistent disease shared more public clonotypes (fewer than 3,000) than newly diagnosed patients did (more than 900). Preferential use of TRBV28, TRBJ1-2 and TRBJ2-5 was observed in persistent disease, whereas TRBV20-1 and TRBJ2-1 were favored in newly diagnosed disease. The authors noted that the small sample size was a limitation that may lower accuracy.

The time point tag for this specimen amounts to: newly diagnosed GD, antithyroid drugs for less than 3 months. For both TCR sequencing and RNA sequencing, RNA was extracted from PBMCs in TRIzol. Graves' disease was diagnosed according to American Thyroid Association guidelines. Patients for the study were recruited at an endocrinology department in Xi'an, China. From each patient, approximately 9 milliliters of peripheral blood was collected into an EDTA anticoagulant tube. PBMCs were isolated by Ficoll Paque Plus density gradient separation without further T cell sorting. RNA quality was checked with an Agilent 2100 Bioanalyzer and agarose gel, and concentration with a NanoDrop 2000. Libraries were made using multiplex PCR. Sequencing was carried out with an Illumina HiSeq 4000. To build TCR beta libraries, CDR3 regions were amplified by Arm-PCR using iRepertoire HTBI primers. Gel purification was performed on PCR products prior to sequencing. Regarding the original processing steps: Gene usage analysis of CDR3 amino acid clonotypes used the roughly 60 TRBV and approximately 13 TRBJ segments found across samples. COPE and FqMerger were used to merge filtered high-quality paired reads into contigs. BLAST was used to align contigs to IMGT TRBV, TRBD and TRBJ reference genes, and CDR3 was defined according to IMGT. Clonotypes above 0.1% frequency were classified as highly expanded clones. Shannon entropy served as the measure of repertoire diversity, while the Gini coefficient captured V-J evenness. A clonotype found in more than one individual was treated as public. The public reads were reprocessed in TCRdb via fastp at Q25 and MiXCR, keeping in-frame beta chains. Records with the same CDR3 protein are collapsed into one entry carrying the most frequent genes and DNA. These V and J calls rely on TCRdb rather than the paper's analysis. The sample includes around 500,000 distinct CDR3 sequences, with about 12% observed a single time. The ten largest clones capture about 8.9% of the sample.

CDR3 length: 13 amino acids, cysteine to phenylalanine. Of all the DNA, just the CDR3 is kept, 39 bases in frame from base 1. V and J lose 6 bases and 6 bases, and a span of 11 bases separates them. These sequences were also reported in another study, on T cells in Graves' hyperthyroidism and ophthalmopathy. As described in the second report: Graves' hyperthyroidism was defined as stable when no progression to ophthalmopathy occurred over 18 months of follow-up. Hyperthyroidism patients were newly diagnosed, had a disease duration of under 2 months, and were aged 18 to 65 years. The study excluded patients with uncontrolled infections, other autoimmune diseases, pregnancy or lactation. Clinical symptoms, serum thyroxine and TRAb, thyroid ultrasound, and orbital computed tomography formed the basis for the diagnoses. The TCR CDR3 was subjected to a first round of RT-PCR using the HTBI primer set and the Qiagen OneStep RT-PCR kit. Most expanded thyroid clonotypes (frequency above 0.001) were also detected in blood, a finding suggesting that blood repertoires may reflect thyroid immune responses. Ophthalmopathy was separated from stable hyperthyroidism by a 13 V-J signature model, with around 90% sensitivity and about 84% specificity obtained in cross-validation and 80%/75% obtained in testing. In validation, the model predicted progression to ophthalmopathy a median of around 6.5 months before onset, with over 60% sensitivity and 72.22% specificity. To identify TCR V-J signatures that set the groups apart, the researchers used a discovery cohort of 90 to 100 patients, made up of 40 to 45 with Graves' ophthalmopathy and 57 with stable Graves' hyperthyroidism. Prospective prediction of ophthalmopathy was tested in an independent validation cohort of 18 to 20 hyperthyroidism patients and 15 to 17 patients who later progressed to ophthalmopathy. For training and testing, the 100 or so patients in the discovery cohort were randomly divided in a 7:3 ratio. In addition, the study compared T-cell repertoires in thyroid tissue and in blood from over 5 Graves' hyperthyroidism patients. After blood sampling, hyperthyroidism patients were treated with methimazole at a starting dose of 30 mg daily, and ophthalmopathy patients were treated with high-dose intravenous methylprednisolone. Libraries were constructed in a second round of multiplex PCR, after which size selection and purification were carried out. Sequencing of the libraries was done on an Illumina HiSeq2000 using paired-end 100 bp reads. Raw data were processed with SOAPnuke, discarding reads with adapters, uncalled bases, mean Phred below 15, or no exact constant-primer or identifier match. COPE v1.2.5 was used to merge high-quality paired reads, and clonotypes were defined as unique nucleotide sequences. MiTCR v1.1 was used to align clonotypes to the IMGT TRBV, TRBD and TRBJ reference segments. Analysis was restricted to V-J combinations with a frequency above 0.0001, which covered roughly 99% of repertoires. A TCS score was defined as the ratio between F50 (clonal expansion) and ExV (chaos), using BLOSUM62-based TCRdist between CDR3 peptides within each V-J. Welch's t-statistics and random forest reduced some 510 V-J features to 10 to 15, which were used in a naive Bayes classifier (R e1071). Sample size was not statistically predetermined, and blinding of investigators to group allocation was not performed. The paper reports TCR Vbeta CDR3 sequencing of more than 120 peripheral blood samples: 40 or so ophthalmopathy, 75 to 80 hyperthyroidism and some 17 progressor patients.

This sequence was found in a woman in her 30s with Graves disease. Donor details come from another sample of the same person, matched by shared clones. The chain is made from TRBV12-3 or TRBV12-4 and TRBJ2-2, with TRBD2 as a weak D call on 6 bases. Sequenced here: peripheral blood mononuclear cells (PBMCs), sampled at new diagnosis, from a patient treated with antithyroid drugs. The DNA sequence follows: TGTGCCAGCAGACCTACGGGGGCCGGGGAGCTGTTTTTT. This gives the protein CASRPTGAGELFF.